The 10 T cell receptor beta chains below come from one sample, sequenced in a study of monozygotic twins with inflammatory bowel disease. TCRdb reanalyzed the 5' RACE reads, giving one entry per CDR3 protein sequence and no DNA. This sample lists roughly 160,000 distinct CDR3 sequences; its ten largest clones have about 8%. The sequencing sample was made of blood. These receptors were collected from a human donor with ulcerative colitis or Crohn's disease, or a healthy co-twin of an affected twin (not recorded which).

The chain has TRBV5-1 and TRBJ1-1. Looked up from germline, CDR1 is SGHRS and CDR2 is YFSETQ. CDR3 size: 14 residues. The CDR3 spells CASILEGWDTEAFF.

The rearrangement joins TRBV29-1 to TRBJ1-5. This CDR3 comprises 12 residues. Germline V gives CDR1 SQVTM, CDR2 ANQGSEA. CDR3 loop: CSVKGSNQPQHF.

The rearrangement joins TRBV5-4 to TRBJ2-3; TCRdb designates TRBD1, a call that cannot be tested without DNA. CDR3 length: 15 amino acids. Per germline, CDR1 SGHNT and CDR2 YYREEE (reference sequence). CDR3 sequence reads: CASSLQGGGTDTQYF.

The CDR3: CSATRGPTYEQYF. The gene calls are TRBV20-1 and TRBJ2-7; the D gene TCRdb calls, TRBD1, cannot be checked with no DNA. The CDR3 sequence is 13 residues long. Germline V gives CDR1 DFQATT, CDR2 SNEGSKA (reference sequence).

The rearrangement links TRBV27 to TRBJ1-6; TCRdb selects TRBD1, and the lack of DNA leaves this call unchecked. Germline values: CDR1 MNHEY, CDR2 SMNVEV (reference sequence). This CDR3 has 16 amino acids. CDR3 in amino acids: CASSLSAGTRPSPLHF.

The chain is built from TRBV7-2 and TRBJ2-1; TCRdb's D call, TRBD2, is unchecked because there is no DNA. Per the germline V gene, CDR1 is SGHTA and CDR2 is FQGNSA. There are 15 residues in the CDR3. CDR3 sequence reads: CASSLVGSGRGEQFF.

The CDR3 is CASSPTLAEQYF. The gene calls are TRBV18 and TRBJ2-7. The CDR3 is 12 amino acids. Per the germline V gene, CDR1 is KGHSH and CDR2 is LQKENI.

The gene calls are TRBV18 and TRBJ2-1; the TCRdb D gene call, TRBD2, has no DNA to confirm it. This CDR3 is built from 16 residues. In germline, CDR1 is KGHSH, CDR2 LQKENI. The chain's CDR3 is CASSPTSGSSYNEQFF.

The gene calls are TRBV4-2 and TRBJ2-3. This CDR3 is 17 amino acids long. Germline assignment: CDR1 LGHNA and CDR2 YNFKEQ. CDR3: CASSQDYRTTTGDTQYF.

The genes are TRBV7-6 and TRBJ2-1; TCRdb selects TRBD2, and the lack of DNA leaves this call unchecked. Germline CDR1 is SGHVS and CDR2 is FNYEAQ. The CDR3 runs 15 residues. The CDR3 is CASSQGRGLDNEQFF.